This TCR beta chain emerged from a study of cytomegalovirus exposure and HLA in healthy donors. Primers for the PCR totalled 60 Vbeta and 13 Jbeta. Produced via immunoSEQ multiplex PCR; TCRdb's table is partial and in-frame only. The repertoire holds about 150,000 clones, roughly 70% seen once, with around 2.3% in the top ten. A few counts support this clone. One end of the junction does not line up with germline, which may come from a read error. This CDR3 spans 12 amino acids. The germline V gene encodes CDR1 SEHNR and CDR2 FQNEAQ (reference sequence). J is TRBJ1-4 and V is TRBV7-9; D is undetermined. The clonotype was recovered from a young man in good health and CMV-seronegative. Material: PBMCs. In DNA form, the CDR3 reads TGTTCCAGCAGCCGGAGCCATGAAAAACTGTTTTTT. It specifies CSSSRSHEKLFF.